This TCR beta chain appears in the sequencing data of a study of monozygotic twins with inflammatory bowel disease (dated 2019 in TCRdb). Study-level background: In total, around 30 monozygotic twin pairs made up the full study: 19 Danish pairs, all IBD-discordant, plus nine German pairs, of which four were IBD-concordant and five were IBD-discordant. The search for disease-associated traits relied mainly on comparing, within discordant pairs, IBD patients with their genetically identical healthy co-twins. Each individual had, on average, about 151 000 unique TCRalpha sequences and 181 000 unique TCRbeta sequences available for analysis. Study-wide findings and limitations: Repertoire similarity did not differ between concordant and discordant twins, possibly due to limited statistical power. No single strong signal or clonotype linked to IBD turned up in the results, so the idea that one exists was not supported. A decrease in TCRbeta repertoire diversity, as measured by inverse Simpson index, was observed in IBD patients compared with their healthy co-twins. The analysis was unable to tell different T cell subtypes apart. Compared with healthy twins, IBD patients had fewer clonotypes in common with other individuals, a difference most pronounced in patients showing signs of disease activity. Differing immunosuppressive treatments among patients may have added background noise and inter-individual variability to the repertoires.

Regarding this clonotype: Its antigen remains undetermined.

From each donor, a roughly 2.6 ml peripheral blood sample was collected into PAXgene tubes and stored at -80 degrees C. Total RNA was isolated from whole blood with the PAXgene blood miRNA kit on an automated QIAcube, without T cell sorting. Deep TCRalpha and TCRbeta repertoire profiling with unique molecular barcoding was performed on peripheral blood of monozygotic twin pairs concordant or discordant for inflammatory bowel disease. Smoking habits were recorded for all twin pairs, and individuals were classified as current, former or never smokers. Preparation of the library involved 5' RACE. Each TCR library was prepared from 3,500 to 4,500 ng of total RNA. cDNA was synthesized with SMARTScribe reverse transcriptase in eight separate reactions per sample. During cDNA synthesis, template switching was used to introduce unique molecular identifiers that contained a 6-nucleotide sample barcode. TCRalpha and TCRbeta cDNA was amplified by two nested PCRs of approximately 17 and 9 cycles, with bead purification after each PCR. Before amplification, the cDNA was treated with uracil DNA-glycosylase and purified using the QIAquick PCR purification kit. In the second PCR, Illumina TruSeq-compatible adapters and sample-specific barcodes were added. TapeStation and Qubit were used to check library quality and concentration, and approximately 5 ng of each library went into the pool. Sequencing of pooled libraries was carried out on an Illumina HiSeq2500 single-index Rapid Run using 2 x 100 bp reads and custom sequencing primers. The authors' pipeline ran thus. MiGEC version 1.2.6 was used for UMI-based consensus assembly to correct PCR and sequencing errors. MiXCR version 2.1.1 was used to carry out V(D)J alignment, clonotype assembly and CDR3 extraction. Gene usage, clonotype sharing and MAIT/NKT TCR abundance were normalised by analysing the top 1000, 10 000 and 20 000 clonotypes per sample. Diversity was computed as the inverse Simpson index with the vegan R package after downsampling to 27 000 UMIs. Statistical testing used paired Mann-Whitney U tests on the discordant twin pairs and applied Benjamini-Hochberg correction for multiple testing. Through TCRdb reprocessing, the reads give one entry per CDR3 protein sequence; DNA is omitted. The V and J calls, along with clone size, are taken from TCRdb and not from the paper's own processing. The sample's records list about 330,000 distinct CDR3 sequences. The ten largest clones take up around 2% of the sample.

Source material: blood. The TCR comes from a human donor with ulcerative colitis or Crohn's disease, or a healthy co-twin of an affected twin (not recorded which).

CDR3 loop: CASSPGGLGTGKNGYTF. Here the chain combines TRBV5-1 and TRBJ1-2; there is no DNA to check the TCRdb D call of TRBD1. The CDR3 sequence holds 17 residues, the cysteine and phenylalanine included. Only the protein sequence is given. CDR1 and CDR2 are read off the germline V gene as SGHRS and YFSETQ.